This T cell receptor (beta chain) was recovered during a study of T cell changes during pregnancy in multiple sclerosis. Libraries were prepared by immunoSEQ multiplex PCR; TCRdb keeps only in-frame clonotypes and omits some of them. Among some 43,000 clones, about 94% were seen once, and the ten largest hold 7% to 8.5%. This specimen was CD8+ T cells from peripheral blood mononuclear cells, taken in the third trimester of pregnancy. The receptor comes from a female donor with multiple sclerosis, enrolled in a pregnancy study.

The CDR3 loop reads CSVEDGGLAGQETQYF. CDR3 nucleotide sequence: TGCAGCGTTGAAGATGGCGGACTAGCGGGACAAGAGACCCAGTACTTC. The chain uses TRBV29-1 and TRBJ2-5; 12 positions agree with TRBD2. The J segment lost 2 bases and the V segment lost 0 bases, leaving 4 bases of the junction unmatched. Germline V CDR1 and CDR2: SQVTM, ANQGSEA. The CDR3 has 16 residues.